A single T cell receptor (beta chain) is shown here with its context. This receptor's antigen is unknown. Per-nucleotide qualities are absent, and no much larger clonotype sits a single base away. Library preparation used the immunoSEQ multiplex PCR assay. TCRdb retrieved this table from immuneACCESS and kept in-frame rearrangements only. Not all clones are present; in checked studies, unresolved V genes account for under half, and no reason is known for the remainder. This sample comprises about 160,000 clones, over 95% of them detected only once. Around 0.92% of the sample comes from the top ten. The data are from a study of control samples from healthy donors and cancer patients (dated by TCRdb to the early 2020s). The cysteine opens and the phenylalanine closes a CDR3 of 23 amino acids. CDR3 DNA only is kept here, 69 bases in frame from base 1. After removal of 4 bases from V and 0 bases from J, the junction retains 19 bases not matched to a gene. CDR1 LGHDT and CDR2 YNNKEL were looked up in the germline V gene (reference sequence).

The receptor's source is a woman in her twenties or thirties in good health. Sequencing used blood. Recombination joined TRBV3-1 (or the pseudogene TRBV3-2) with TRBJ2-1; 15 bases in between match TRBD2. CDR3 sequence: CASSPVRDTGTSGRYYSYNEQFF. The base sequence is TGTGCCAGCAGCCCGGTCCGGGACACTGGGACTAGCGGGAGGTACTACTCCTACAATGAGCAGTTCTTC.